Shown below are 25 T cell receptor beta chains from a single sample sequenced in a study of identical twins. TCRdb re-derived calls from the 5' RACE reads in MiXCR, one entry per CDR3 protein. There are 250,000 or so distinct CDR3 sequences in the sample; approximately 7.9% occur only once, and 5.4% lies in the top ten. The same sample was also used in a study of yellow fever vaccine responses in identical twins.

The sequenced sample was CD8+ T cells sorted from blood. Receptor source: a woman aged 18-29 years in good health.

This clonotype was seen ten or more times. This sequence joins TRBV29-1 and TRBJ2-1; TRBD2 aligns across 8 bases. The CDR3 spans 16 residues. The V and J ends lost 5 bases and 4 bases, in that order; junction bases with no gene match: 13. Germline values: CDR1 SQVTM, CDR2 ANQGSEA. CDR3 coding DNA: TGCAGCGTTATCGGGCGGCGGGAGGATAGGTACAATGAGCAGTTCTTC. It translates to CSVIGRREDRYNEQFF.

This clonotype was counted only a few times. V is TRBV11-2 and J is TRBJ2-3, with TRBD2 matching 8 bases. There are 18 residues in the CDR3. The germline gives CDR1 SGHAT, CDR2 FQNNGV. V dropped 3 bases and J dropped 0; count of bases not matched to a gene: 11. The CDR3 loop is CASSFSQTGGWSTDTQYF. As DNA, the CDR3 is TGTGCCAGCAGCTTCTCTCAGACGGGAGGGTGGAGCACAGATACGCAGTATTTT. The full variable domain, rest sourced from reference TRBV11-2 and TRBJ2-3, is EAGVAQSPRYKIIEKRQSVAFWCNPISGHATLYWYQQILGQGPKLLIQFQNNGVVDDSQLPKDRFSAERLKGVDSTLKIQPAKLEDSAVYLCASSFSQTGGWSTDTQYFGPGTRLTVL.

The V gene is TRBV11-3, the J gene TRBJ2-1, with TRBD1 matching 9 bases. Per germline, CDR1 SGHNT and CDR2 YENEEA. There are 16 residues in the CDR3. The trim removed 5 bases at V and 8 bases at J, leaving 13 bases unmatched. DNA for the CDR3: TGTGCCAGCAGCCAAGCGGGACAGGGAGGTAGAGATGAGCAGTTCTTC. It specifies CASSQAGQGGRDEQFF.

This clonotype came up many times. The chain combines TRBV12-3 or TRBV12-4 with TRBJ2-3; D gene ambiguous. V lost 6 bases and J lost 2, with 18 bases in between. The length of the CDR3 is 16 residues. In DNA, the CDR3 is TGTGCCAGCAGCCCACCCCCCGGGCTCAACACAGATACGCAGTATTTT. This sequence encodes CASSPPPGLNTDTQYF.

This clonotype was counted many times. V and J are TRBV10-3 and TRBJ2-1, with D possibly being TRBD2 (6 bases). There are 15 residues in the CDR3. Trimming took off 1 base at V and 12 bases at J, with 19 bases between the two ends. CDR1 and CDR2 (germline): ENHRY, SYGVKD. CDR3 protein: CAISEFGTSGQGQFF. CDR3 DNA: TGTGCCATCAGTGAGTTCGGGACTTCGGGGCAAGGGCAGTTCTTC.

This clonotype was seen ten or more times. V usage is TRBV29-1 and J usage is TRBJ2-1; D is possibly TRBD2 (6 bases). The CDR3 totals 13 residues. V lost 6 bases to trimming and J lost 3 bases, with 12 bases between them. Germline V CDR1 and CDR2: SQVTM, ANQGSEA. This chain's CDR3 is CSVTSINYNEQFF. CDR3 sequence (DNA): TGCAGCGTGACTAGTATCAACTACAATGAGCAGTTCTTC.

This clonotype has just a few counts. V gene TRBV5-1 combines with J gene TRBJ2-7, with 10 bases lining up with TRBD1. V dropped 0 bases and J dropped 3; count of bases not matched to a gene: 3. The CDR3 consists of 15 residues. Germline V lookup: CDR1 SGHRS, CDR2 YFSETQ. CDR3 loop: CASSLGQGAVYEQYF. CDR3 coding DNA: TGCGCCAGCAGCTTGGGACAGGGGGCGGTCTACGAGCAGTACTTC.

In its sample, this clonotype was seen many times. The chain is built from TRBV6-5 and TRBJ2-1; 8 bases align to TRBD1. The germline CDR1 and CDR2 sequences are MNHEY and SVGAGI. The CDR3 runs to 14 residues. V was clipped by 2 bases and J by 5 bases; unmatched bases: 2. The CDR3, as DNA: TGTGCCAGCAGTTACGTGACAGGGGACAATGAGCAGTTCTTC. Translating it yields CASSYVTGDNEQFF.

This clonotype was recorded many times. The chain joins TRBV24-1 to TRBJ2-1, with TRBD1 matching 7 bases. The CDR3 is made up of 13 amino acids. Germline CDR1 reads KGHDR; CDR2 reads SFDVKD. Germline trimming cut 7 bases from V and 8 bases from J; bases unmatched to any gene: 7. CDR3 sequence: CATREEGGHEQFF. For the CDR3, the DNA is TGTGCCACCAGGGAAGAAGGGGGCCATGAGCAGTTCTTC.

Many counts were recorded for this clonotype. CDR3 protein: CANKGLAGGLTGYEQFF. The CDR3 nucleotides read TGTGCTAATAAGGGACTAGCGGGAGGGCTCACTGGCTATGAGCAGTTCTTC. The chain employs TRBV12-3 or TRBV12-4 and TRBJ2-1, with 16 positions matching TRBD2. The CDR3 is 17 residues long.

This clonotype has ten or more counts. V is TRBV24-1 and J is TRBJ2-1, with D possibly being TRBD1 or TRBD2 (5 bases each). Trimming removed 6 bases from V and 10 bases from J, with 12 bases in between. Germline assignment: CDR1 KGHDR and CDR2 SFDVKD. The length of the CDR3 is 12 residues. The CDR3 coding sequence is TGTGCCACCAGTACCGGGACCCCGGAGCAGTTCTTC. Translation gives CATSTGTPEQFF.

The chain carries TRBV12-5 and TRBJ1-2; D gene unclear. This CDR3 has 12 amino acids. The V end was cut by 5 bases, the J end by 8 bases, with 12 bases between. CDR1 is LGHNT and CDR2 is FRNRAP in the germline V gene. The CDR3, as DNA: TGTGCTAGTGGTCCAGCCGGGAGGGGCTACACCTTC. Translating it yields CASGPAGRGYTF.

This clonotype was found a few times. V and J are TRBV11-2 and TRBJ2-1; possible D gene TRBD2, 7 bases. Germline loops: CDR1 SGHAT, CDR2 FQNNGV. V was cut by 1 base and J by 5 bases, with 12 bases left in between. This CDR3 region has 15 residues. The DNA for the CDR3 is TGTGCCAGCAGCTTAGGGGGAGGGGGAGACAATGAGCAGTTCTTC. This encodes CASSLGGGGDNEQFF.

The V gene is TRBV4-1, the J gene TRBJ2-7; D is possibly TRBD1 or TRBD2 (5 bases each). The CDR3 has 15 residues. Between the trimmed V and J ends, which lost 1 base and 0 bases, there was a span of 10 bases. Germline-derived CDR1 and CDR2 are MGHRA and YSYEKL. The DNA of the CDR3 is TGCGCCAGCAGCCAAGTCGAGGGACGCTCCTACGAGCAGTACTTC. It encodes CASSQVEGRSYEQYF.

This clonotype has just a few counts. This chain links TRBV7-7 with TRBJ2-5; D possibly matches TRBD1 or TRBD2 (6 bases each). CDR3 length equals 14 residues. The germline V and J ends were trimmed by 0 bases and 4 bases, with 9 bases remaining between them. Germline CDR1 reads SSHAT; CDR2 reads FNYEAQ (reference sequence). CDR3 nucleotides: TGTGCCAGCAGCTTAGCCGGGGGCTCAGAGACCCAGTACTTC. Its protein is CASSLAGGSETQYF. The variable domain in full, completed from reference TRBV7-7 and TRBJ2-5, reads GAGVSQSPRYKVTKRGQDVTLRCDPISSHATLYWYQQALGQGPEFLTYFNYEAQPDKSGLPSDRFSAERPEGSISTLTIQRTEQRDSAMYRCASSLAGGSETQYFGPGTRLLVL.

The sample holds many counts of this clonotype. The rearrangement uses TRBV4-1 and TRBJ2-3; D is ambiguous. Germline CDR1 is MGHRA and CDR2 is YSYEKL. This CDR3 contains 16 residues. Trimming cost V 1 base and J 5 bases, with 16 bases left between them. The CDR3 coding sequence is TGCGCCAGCAGCCAAGGGGTGGGAAAAGAAGGAGATACGCAGTATTTT. Translated, it gives CASSQGVGKEGDTQYF.

The sample holds a few counts of this clonotype. This chain links TRBV7-9 with TRBJ2-7; 7 bases are shared with TRBD1. Germline loops: CDR1 SEHNR, CDR2 FQNEAQ (reference sequence). The CDR3 extends over 16 amino acids. V was clipped by 2 bases and J by 3 bases; unmatched bases: 10. CDR3 nucleotide sequence: TGTGCCAGCAGCTTATTTCGACAGGGCAGTTTCTACGAGCAGTACTTC. This sequence encodes CASSLFRQGSFYEQYF. Looking up the rest from reference TRBV7-9 and TRBJ2-7 gives the full variable domain: DTGVSQNPRHKITKRGQNVTFRCDPISEHNRLYWYRQTLGQGPEFLTYFQNEAQLEKSRLLSDRFSAERPKGSFSTLEIQRTEQGDSAMYLCASSLFRQGSFYEQYFGPGTRLTVT.

The chain carries TRBV7-3 and TRBJ2-3; 10 bases are shared with TRBD1. The germline CDR1 and CDR2 sequences are SGHTA and FQGTGA. The CDR3 has 15 amino acids. V lost 5 bases and J lost 5; bases outside the gene matches: 7. The CDR3 sequence: CASSPRTGGIDTQYF. The DNA for the CDR3 is TGTGCCAGCAGCCCGAGGACAGGGGGTATAGATACGCAGTATTTT.

This clonotype was counted a few times. The rearrangement uses TRBV4-1 and TRBJ2-1; D gene unclear. V lost 3 bases, J lost 0 bases, and 15 bases lay in between. The CDR3 consists of 17 residues. Germline CDR1 MGHRA, CDR2 YSYEKL. CDR3 DNA sequence: TGCGCCAGCAGCCAGGCTCCGGACGGTAGCTCCTACAATGAGCAGTTCTTC. Protein: CASSQAPDGSSYNEQFF.

This clonotype was recorded at least ten times. The gene calls are TRBV28 and TRBJ2-1, with 9 positions matching TRBD1. Trimming took 4 bases from V and 5 from J; bases not matched to a gene: 18. This CDR3 has 19 residues. The germline V gene has CDR1 MDHEN and CDR2 SYDVKM. In DNA, the CDR3 is TGTGCCAGCAGTTCCGGGACAGGGATTCGGTATTACTCAAACAATGAGCAGTTCTTC. Translated, it gives CASSSGTGIRYYSNNEQFF. The full variable domain, its missing parts supplied by reference TRBV28 and TRBJ2-1, is DVKVTQSSRYLVKRTGEKVFLECVQDMDHENMFWYRQDPGLGLRLIYFSYDVKMKEKGDIPEGYSVSREKKERFSLILESASTNQTSMYLCASSSGTGIRYYSNNEQFFGPGTRLTVL.

There are many counts of this clonotype. V is TRBV9 and J is TRBJ1-5; D is uncertain. There are 15 residues in the CDR3. Between the trimmed V and J ends, which lost 5 bases and 4 bases, there was a span of 16 bases. Germline loops: CDR1 SGDLS, CDR2 YYNGEE. This chain's CDR3 is CASSSTGRANQPQHF. Written as DNA, the CDR3 is TGTGCCAGCAGTTCCACGGGGAGGGCGAATCAGCCCCAGCATTTT.

This clonotype has just a few counts. The rearrangement joins TRBV11-2 to TRBJ2-1; tentative D call: TRBD2 (6 bases). CDR1 is SGHAT, CDR2 FQNNGV, per germline. Trimming removed 5 bases from V and 0 bases from J, with 17 bases in between. The CDR3 length is 17 residues. The CDR3 spells CASSQGLGLSSYNEQFF. CDR3 DNA sequence: TGTGCCAGCAGCCAAGGGTTGGGACTGAGCTCCTACAATGAGCAGTTCTTC.

This clonotype was picked up many times. This rearrangement joins TRBV12-3 or TRBV12-4 to TRBJ2-1; tentatively, D is TRBD1 (6 bases). V was pared by 3 bases and J by 8 bases, with 8 bases between. The CDR3 is made up of 12 amino acids. CDR3 DNA: TGTGCCAGCAGTTTCAGGGGCTATGAGCAGTTCTTC. Translated: CASSFRGYEQFF.

The chain combines TRBV3-1 with TRBJ2-5, with 9 nucleotides matching TRBD2. The CDR3 consists of 15 residues. Germline values: CDR1 LGHDT, CDR2 YNNKEL (reference sequence). The trim removed 6 bases at V and 5 bases at J, leaving 10 bases unmatched. The CDR3 DNA reads as TGTGCCAGCAGTCCGGGGCGGGGGGGCCGGGAGACCCAGTACTTC. As protein: CASSPGRGGRETQYF.

This clonotype was observed at least ten times. The genes are TRBV27 and TRBJ2-5; D tentatively reads TRBD1 or TRBD2 (5 bases each). The V end was cut by 4 bases, the J end by 5 bases, with 14 bases between. Germline CDR1 is MNHEY and CDR2 is SMNVEV (reference sequence). CDR3 size: 14 residues. CDR3 bases: TGTGCCAGCAGTTCCTCAGTGGGGGTGGAGACCCAGTACTTC. Translation: CASSSSVGVETQYF.